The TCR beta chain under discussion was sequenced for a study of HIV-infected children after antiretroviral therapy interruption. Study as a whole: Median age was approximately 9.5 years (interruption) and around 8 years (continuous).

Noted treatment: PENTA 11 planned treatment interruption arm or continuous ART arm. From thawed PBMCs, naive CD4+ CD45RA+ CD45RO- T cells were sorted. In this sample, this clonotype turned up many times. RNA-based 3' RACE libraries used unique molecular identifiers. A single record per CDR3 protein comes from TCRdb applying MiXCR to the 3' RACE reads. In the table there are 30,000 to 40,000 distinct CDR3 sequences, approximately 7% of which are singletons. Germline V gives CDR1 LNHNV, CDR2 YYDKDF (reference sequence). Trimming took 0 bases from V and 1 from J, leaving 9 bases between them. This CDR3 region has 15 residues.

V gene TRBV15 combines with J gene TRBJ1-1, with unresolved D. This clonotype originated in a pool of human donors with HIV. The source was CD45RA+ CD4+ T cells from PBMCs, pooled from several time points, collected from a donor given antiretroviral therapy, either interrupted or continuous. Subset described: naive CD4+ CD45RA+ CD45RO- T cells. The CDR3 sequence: CATSRDWLSNTEAFF. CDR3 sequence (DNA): TGTGCCACCAGCAGAGATTGGCTCTCGAACACTGAAGCTTTCTTT. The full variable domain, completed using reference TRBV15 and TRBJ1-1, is DAMVIQNPRYQVTQFGKPVTLSCSQTLNHNVMYWYQQKSSQAPKLLFHYYDKDFNNEADTPDNFQSRRPNTSFCFLDIRSPGLGDTAMYLCATSRDWLSNTEAFFGQGTRLTVV.